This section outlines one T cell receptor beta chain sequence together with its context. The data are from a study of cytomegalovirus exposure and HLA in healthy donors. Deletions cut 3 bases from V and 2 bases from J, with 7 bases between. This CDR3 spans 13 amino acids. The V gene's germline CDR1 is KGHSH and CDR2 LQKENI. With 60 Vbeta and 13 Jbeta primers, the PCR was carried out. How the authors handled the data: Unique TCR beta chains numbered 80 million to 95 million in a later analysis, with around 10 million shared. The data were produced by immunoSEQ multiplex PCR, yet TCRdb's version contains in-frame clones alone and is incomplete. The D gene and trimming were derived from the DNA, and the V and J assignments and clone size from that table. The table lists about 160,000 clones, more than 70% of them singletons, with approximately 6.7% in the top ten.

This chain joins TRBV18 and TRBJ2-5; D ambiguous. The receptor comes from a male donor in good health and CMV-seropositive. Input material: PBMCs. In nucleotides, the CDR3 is TGTGCCAGCTCACCGCGGATTCAAGAGACCCAGTACTTC. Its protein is CASSPRIQETQYF.